The text below deals with one T cell receptor beta chain. The target antigen is unknown. Germline CDR1 is MGHRA and CDR2 is YSYEKL. The length of the CDR3 is 16 residues. The V end was cut by 5 bases, the J end by 5 bases, with 21 bases between. This entry comes from a study of blood T cells in healthy people across ages. Study-level results: PBMCs left unsorted prevented a conclusive naive versus antigen-experienced comparison.

Using a J-beta primer mix together with a sample-barcoded 5' primer, a second PCR was run for roughly 7 to 11 cycles. TCRdb redid the calling of the 5' RACE reads with MiXCR, one entry per CDR3 protein. The table has roughly 800,000 distinct CDR3 sequences, around a quarter seen once; the top ten hold less than 3.5%. The sample also formed part of further work on T cells of mothers and their children. This second study says: T cell clones that were persistent and microchimeric went undetected.

What was sequenced was blood. This sequence originates from a boy between 10 and 17 years old in good health. V gene TRBV4-1 combines with J gene TRBJ2-5, with D possibly called TRBD1 or TRBD2 (5 bases each). This CDR3 reads CASSSPGPGGAETQYF. The CDR3 DNA reads TGCGCCAGCAGCTCCCCGGGGCCCGGAGGCGCGGAGACCCAGTACTTC.